Described below is a single T cell receptor (beta chain) sequence and its context. This entry belongs to a study of brain T cells in children with intractable seizures. The assay was immunoSEQ multiplex PCR, and TCRdb's table has in-frame clones only and misses some. The sample has 60,000 to 65,000 clones, around 95% seen once. The TCR originated in a boy under two years old with focal cortical dysplasia and intractable seizures. Sequenced here: peripheral blood, sampled at surgery.

In DNA, the CDR3 is TGTGCCAGCAGTTACAAGGGGAGAGGATATGGCTACACCTTC. It translates to CASSYKGRGYGYTF. The V and J genes are TRBV6-6 and TRBJ1-2; D might be TRBD1 (5 bases). Germline loops: CDR1 MNHNY, CDR2 SVGAGI (reference sequence). The CDR3 has 14 amino acids. V was shortened by 2 bases and J by 5 bases, with 12 bases between the two germline ends.